The present entry profiles one TCR beta chain with its context. The antigen is unknown. The data belong to a study of T-cell memory formation after mild COVID-19. Study summary: There were largely donor-specific TCR clusters.

Overall study findings and caveats: The CD4+ clones that contracted clustered mainly within CM and EM, and the CD8+ clones concentrated in EMRA. Contracting clones, day 15 to 85, had balanced CD4/CD8, and later expanders favored CD4+.

The CDR3 sequence is 16 residues long. Germline V gives CDR1 SGHDT, CDR2 YYEEEE. The germline V and J ends were trimmed by 0 bases and 3 bases, with 13 bases remaining between them. Constant-segment primers and 5'RACE yielded cDNA libraries for TCR alpha and TCR beta, each carrying sample barcodes and UMIs. TCRdb processed the 5' RACE reads anew with MiXCR; each CDR3 protein has one entry. The top ten clones hold around 13% of a sample with just over 400,000 distinct CDR3 sequences, around 22% of them seen once. V usage is TRBV5-6 and J usage is TRBJ1-5; D might be TRBD1 (5 bases). This TCR was sampled from an adult woman who had mild COVID-19 (a few samples of this study predate the infection). Cell type and time point are not known. The sample was PBMCs or a T cell subset sorted from them (not recorded which). The CDR3 protein is CASSLGVGPNNQPQHF. The CDR3 coding sequence is TGTGCCAGCAGCTTGGGGGTGGGACCCAACAATCAGCCCCAGCATTTT.